The 17 T cell receptor beta chains below all came from one sample that was sequenced in a study of PD-L1 blockade in urothelial cancer (TCRdb year 2017). Libraries were constructed by the immunoSEQ multiplex PCR assay. What TCRdb holds here is the immuneACCESS table cut down to in-frame rearrangements. Part of the clones is not present; checked against another copy, under half of the missing clones reflect an unresolved V gene, and the others are unexplained. The sample includes about 51,000 clones, with 70% to 90% observed a single time. Roughly 20% of the sample is held by the ten biggest clonotypes. The time point label, as the study defines it: pretreatment peripheral blood. The sequences come from PBMCs, collected around atezolizumab (anti-PD-L1) treatment. The receptors were sampled from a man in his 60s with urothelial cancer.

This clone was recorded once. The rearrangement joins TRBV10-2 to TRBJ1-1; a possible D gene is TRBD1 (5 bases). CDR1 and CDR2 from the germline V gene are WSHSY and SAAADI. This CDR3 has 13 residues. V shed 0 bases and J shed 10 bases, with 12 bases lying between them. CDR3 protein: CASSESTDGGAFF. CDR3 sequence (DNA): TGCGCCAGCAGTGAGTCTACGGACGGGGGAGCTTTCTTT.

The chain combines TRBV2 with TRBJ2-7, with 10 nucleotides matching TRBD2. Germline lookup yields CDR1 SNHLY and CDR2 FYNNEI. Trimming at V came to 6 bases and at J to 3 bases, leaving 2 bases not matched to a gene. The CDR3 has 13 amino acids. Written as DNA, the CDR3 is TGTGCCAGCAGGACTAGCGGGCTCTACGAGCAGTACTTC. This gives the protein CASRTSGLYEQYF.

J is TRBJ1-2 and V is TRBV29-1; 7 bases fit TRBD1. V dropped 7 bases and J dropped 2; count of bases not matched to a gene: 7. Germline V CDR1 and CDR2: SQVTM, ANQGSEA. The CDR3 consists of 13 residues. Here the CDR3 DNA reads TGCAGCGCCCTACGGGACAGCAACTATGGCTACACCTTC. Protein sequence: CSALRDSNYGYTF.

The gene calls are TRBV4-3 and TRBJ1-2, with D possibly being TRBD1 (6 bases). This CDR3 contains 13 residues. V dropped 2 bases and J dropped 8 bases, with 12 bases sitting between them. Germline CDR1 LGHNA, CDR2 YSLEER. The CDR3 loop reads CASSQQTGGGYTF. The CDR3 DNA sequence: TGCGCCAGCAGCCAACAGACAGGCGGGGGCTACACCTTC.

In nucleotides, the CDR3 is TGTGCCAGCAGCCGGGCGGGAGGGACTTCTCGTTACGAGCAGTACTTC. It yields the protein CASSRAGGTSRYEQYF. J is TRBJ2-7 and V is TRBV4-2; TRBD2 agrees at 9 bases. V lost 4 bases to trimming and J lost 4 bases; unmatched junction nucleotides: 11. Per the germline V gene, CDR1 is LGHNA and CDR2 is YNFKEQ. The CDR3 loop spans 16 amino acids.

The chain employs TRBV5-6 and TRBJ1-5; D is possibly TRBD1 (5 bases). The germline V gene has CDR1 SGHDT and CDR2 YYEEEE. Trimming shortened V by 0 bases and J by 3 bases, and 10 bases separated the two germline ends. CDR3 length equals 15 residues. In DNA form, the CDR3 reads TGTGCCAGCAGCTTGGTCAGGGATTTCAATCAGCCCCAGCATTTT. This encodes CASSLVRDFNQPQHF.

The V and J genes are TRBV5-4 and TRBJ2-7; D perhaps matches TRBD2 (5 bases). Deletions cut 4 bases from V and 7 bases from J, with 15 bases between. The germline V gene encodes CDR1 SGHNT and CDR2 YYREEE (reference sequence). The CDR3 has 13 amino acids. The CDR3: CASSPRTSEEQYF. The CDR3 DNA is TGTGCCAGCAGCCCGAGGACTTCGGAAGAGCAGTACTTC.

The J gene is TRBJ1-3, the V gene TRBV6-1; no clear D gene. The ends were cut back, 6 bases at V and 0 bases at J, with 9 bases in the middle. Germline V lookup: CDR1 MNHNS, CDR2 SASEGT. The CDR3 is made up of 14 amino acids. CDR3 bases: TGTGCCAGCAGCGGGTTAGTCTCTGGAAACACCATATATTTT. As protein: CASSGLVSGNTIYF.

This chain links TRBV5-1 with TRBJ2-7; 7 bases match TRBD2. The V gene's germline CDR1 is SGHRS and CDR2 YFSETQ. The length of the CDR3 is 14 residues. The V and J ends lost 2 bases and 5 bases, in that order; junction bases with no gene match: 7. This CDR3 is CASSFSGGSDEQYF. The DNA for the CDR3 is TGCGCCAGCAGCTTCTCCGGCGGGAGCGACGAGCAGTACTTC.

The V gene is TRBV5-1, the J gene TRBJ2-2; no clear D. V lost 5 bases to trimming and J lost 9 bases, with 11 bases between them. The germline V gene has CDR1 SGHRS and CDR2 YFSETQ. This CDR3 contains 12 residues. The CDR3 loop reads CASSDSRRELFF. The CDR3 bases are TGCGCCAGCAGTGACTCCCGGAGGGAGCTGTTTTTT.

CDR3 protein: CASSLSSQGTANYGYTF. As DNA, the CDR3 is TGTGCCAGCAGCTTATCTTCCCAGGGTACAGCTAACTATGGCTACACCTTC. This chain uses TRBV11-2 with TRBJ1-2; weak D call: TRBD1 (5 bases). Trimming stripped 2 bases from V and 0 bases from J, with 16 bases between. The CDR3 spans 17 residues. Germline loops: CDR1 SGHAT, CDR2 FQNNGV.

The chain carries TRBV11-3 and TRBJ1-1, with 9 bases identical to TRBD1. Unmatched junction bases numbered 11, after V lost 4 bases and J lost 5 bases. CDR1 SGHNT and CDR2 YENEEA come from the germline V gene. The CDR3 spans 16 residues. CDR3 sequence: CASSSGTGGANTEAFF. The CDR3 coding sequence is TGTGCCAGCAGCTCAGGAACAGGGGGCGCCAATACTGAAGCTTTCTTT.

The chain carries TRBV28 and TRBJ1-4; D is possibly TRBD1 (5 bases). The V gene lost 5 bases and the J gene lost 0 bases, with 10 bases spanning the gap. The germline CDR1 and CDR2 sequences are MDHEN and SYDVKM. CDR3 length: 15 amino acids. The CDR3 nucleotides read TGTGCCAGCAGTCAGGGTGGTTCAACTAATGAAAAACTGTTTTTT. Its protein product is CASSQGGSTNEKLFF.

This clone occurred once. The DNA for the CDR3 is TGCAGCGTTGAAACCCCCCCCGGGTCGAACCACAATGAGCAGTTCTTC. As protein: CSVETPPGSNHNEQFF. The rearrangement joins TRBV29-1 to TRBJ2-1; D unresolved. This CDR3 has 16 amino acids. Germline CDR1 reads SQVTM; CDR2 reads ANQGSEA. V gave up 2 bases and J gave up 5 bases, with 19 bases separating them.

J is TRBJ1-5 and V is TRBV11-2, with D uncertain. Trimming shortened V by 4 bases and J by 1 base, and 8 bases separated the two germline ends. This CDR3 is 14 amino acids long. Germline V gene sequence: CDR1 SGHAT, CDR2 FQNNGV. CDR3 DNA sequence: TGTGCCAGCAGCTCAGGAAGGAGCAATCAGCCCCAGCATTTT. Translation gives CASSSGRSNQPQHF. Complete variable domain (other parts from reference TRBV11-2 and TRBJ1-5): EAGVAQSPRYKIIEKRQSVAFWCNPISGHATLYWYQQILGQGPKLLIQFQNNGVVDDSQLPKDRFSAERLKGVDSTLKIQPAKLEDSAVYLCASSSGRSNQPQHFGDGTRLSIL.

The J gene is TRBJ1-3, the V gene TRBV7-2; D not certain. The CDR3 consists of 15 residues. Trimming took off 1 base at V and 2 bases at J, with 9 bases between the two ends. Germline V lookup: CDR1 SGHTA, CDR2 FQGNSA. The CDR3 DNA follows: TGTGCCAGCAGCTTAGGCGGCGGGACTGGAAACACCATATATTTT. Protein: CASSLGGGTGNTIYF. Using reference TRBV7-2 and TRBJ1-3 for the parts outside the CDR3, the full variable domain is GAGVSQSPSNKVTEKGKDVELRCDPISGHTALYWYRQSLGQGLEFLIYFQGNSAPDKSGLPSDRFSAERTGGSVSTLTIQRTQQEDSAVYLCASSLGGGTGNTIYFGEGSWLTVV.

The V call is TRBV30, the J call TRBJ1-3, with TRBD1 as a possible D gene (6 bases). V was trimmed by 5 bases and J by 0 bases, leaving 14 bases between them. Germline CDR1 is GTSNPN and CDR2 is SVGIG (reference sequence). The CDR3 spans 15 residues. The CDR3 sequence: CAWSRGTPSGNTIYF. The CDR3 region has the DNA TGTGCCTGGTCGCGGGGGACACCCTCTGGAAACACCATATATTTT.